One sample yielded the 26 T cell receptor beta chains listed below, sequenced in a study of T cell changes during pregnancy in multiple sclerosis. This table comes from immunoSEQ multiplex PCR, and its TCRdb copy is limited to in-frame clones, with some not included. The table records 60,000 to 85,000 clones, 80% to 95% of them present only once. The source was peripheral blood, collected in the second trimester of pregnancy. These receptors were collected from a female donor with multiple sclerosis, enrolled in a pregnancy study.

This chain links TRBV7-9 with TRBJ1-3; 7 bases are a match to TRBD1. Trimming cost V 7 bases and J 0 bases; bases outside gene matches: 3. The CDR3 is made up of 14 amino acids. Per germline, CDR1 SEHNR and CDR2 FQNEAQ (reference sequence). The DNA for the CDR3 is TGTGCCAGCAAGGGGACAGACTCTGGAAACACCATATATTTT. As protein: CASKGTDSGNTIYF.

The chain recombines TRBV28 with TRBJ1-4; D is ambiguous. Trimming shortened V by 5 bases and J by 0 bases, and 7 bases separated the two germline ends. Germline CDR1 reads MDHEN; CDR2 reads SYDVKM. The CDR3 is 14 amino acids. CDR3 nucleotides: TGTGCCAGCAGTCTAGTTGCAACTAATGAAAAACTGTTTTTT. Its translation is CASSLVATNEKLFF.

This clone was seen only a few times. The V call is TRBV18, the J call TRBJ1-1, with 8 bases that match TRBD1. Germline V gene data show CDR1 as KGHSH and CDR2 as LQKENI. The CDR3 length is 16 residues. V gave up 2 bases and J gave up 3 bases; unmatched junction bases: 8. The CDR3 region has the DNA TGTGCCAGCTCACCATCCGGACAGGGTAAGGACACTGAAGCTTTCTTT. This codes for CASSPSGQGKDTEAFF.

V usage is TRBV5-1 and J usage is TRBJ2-1, with TRBD1 matching over 9 bases. This CDR3 is 15 amino acids long. J gave up 0 bases and V 4 bases, and 2 bases lay outside the gene matches. CDR1 and CDR2 (germline): SGHRS, YFSETQ. CDR3 loop: CASSPGQGSYNEQFF. The CDR3 DNA reads TGCGCCAGCAGCCCGGGACAGGGCTCCTACAATGAGCAGTTCTTC.

The chain recombines TRBV19 with TRBJ2-1; 9 nucleotides align to TRBD2. J lost 3 bases, V lost 2 bases, and 2 bases had no gene match. This CDR3 is 15 amino acids long. From germline, CDR1 is LNHDA and CDR2 SQIVND (reference sequence). The CDR3 nucleotides read TGTGCCAGTAGTATACTAGCGGGATACTACAATGAGCAGTTCTTC. Translating gives CASSILAGYYNEQFF.

V and J are TRBV4-2 and TRBJ1-6, with 10 positions matching TRBD1. The junction had 10 bases not matched to a gene; V was cut back by 8 bases and J by 6 bases. The CDR3 loop spans 16 amino acids. The V gene's germline CDR1 is LGHNA and CDR2 YNFKEQ. The CDR3 bases are TGTGCCAGCGGCTCAGGAAGGGACAGGGGTAATTCACCCCTCCACTTT. Translating it yields CASGSGRDRGNSPLHF.

CDR3 amino acids: CASSEPGHSNGYTF. CDR3 DNA sequence: TGTGCCAGCAGTGAACCGGGACATTCGAACGGCTACACCTTC. This chain joins TRBV6-1 and TRBJ1-2; the D gene is possibly TRBD1 (6 bases). CDR1 MNHNS and CDR2 SASEGT come from the germline V gene. Deletions cut 2 bases from V and 8 bases from J, with 15 bases between. The CDR3 sequence is 14 residues long.

This sequence joins TRBV18 and TRBJ2-4; 8 bases match TRBD1. The CDR3 loop spans 18 amino acids. Germline CDR1 is KGHSH and CDR2 is LQKENI. V gave up 0 bases and J gave up 1 base; unmatched junction bases: 8. For the CDR3, the DNA is TGTGCCAGCTCACCACCGCTTGGACAGGGTGCGGCCAAAAACATTCAGTACTTC. Its protein product is CASSPPLGQGAAKNIQYF.

This chain links TRBV5-5 with TRBJ2-1; TRBD1 matches 7 bases. The CDR3 sequence is 15 residues long. J was trimmed by 4 bases and V by 0 bases; bases with no gene match: 4. Germline lookup yields CDR1 SGHKS and CDR2 YYEKEE (reference sequence). The CDR3 here is CASSLATGQYNEQFF. CDR3 in DNA: TGTGCCAGCAGCTTGGCCACGGGACAGTACAATGAGCAGTTCTTC.

The gene calls are TRBV7-9 and TRBJ2-5; 10 bases map to TRBD1. V gave up 4 bases and J gave up 5 bases; unmatched junction bases: 10. This CDR3 is 16 amino acids long. Germline V gene lookup returns CDR1 SEHNR and CDR2 FQNEAQ (reference sequence). The CDR3 sequence: CASSSRSGQGLETQYF. CDR3 sequence (DNA): TGTGCCAGCAGCTCCCGTTCGGGACAGGGGTTGGAGACCCAGTACTTC. Together with reference TRBV7-9 and TRBJ2-5, the CDR3 gives the full variable domain: DTGVSQNPRHKITKRGQNVTFRCDPISEHNRLYWYRQTLGQGPEFLTYFQNEAQLEKSRLLSDRFSAERPKGSFSTLEIQRTEQGDSAMYLCASSSRSGQGLETQYFGPGTRLLVL.

This rearrangement joins TRBV5-1 to TRBJ1-4; 10 bases align to TRBD1. The germline gives CDR1 SGHRS, CDR2 YFSETQ. The CDR3 runs to 16 residues. Trimming at V came to 2 bases and at J to 6 bases, leaving 7 bases not matched to a gene. This chain's CDR3 is CASSFSDGTGDEKLFF. CDR3 nucleotide sequence: TGCGCCAGCAGCTTCTCAGATGGGACAGGGGATGAAAAACTGTTTTTT.

This clone was detected only once. The V gene is TRBV11-2, the J gene TRBJ1-4; D gene uncertain. The CDR3 runs 15 residues. Trimming took off 0 bases at V and 6 bases at J, with 11 bases between the two ends. Germline-derived CDR1 and CDR2 are SGHAT and FQNNGV. The CDR3 DNA reads TGTGCCAGCAGCTTAGATCCGGGGATGGATGAAAAACTGTTTTTT. It encodes CASSLDPGMDEKLFF.

This chain connects TRBV11-2 to TRBJ2-1; possible D gene TRBD2, 5 bases. There are 14 residues in the CDR3. Trimming left V 1 base short and J 6 bases short, with 10 bases between. Per germline, CDR1 SGHAT and CDR2 FQNNGV. The CDR3 is CASSLVPGSNEQFF. The CDR3 coding sequence is TGTGCCAGCAGCTTAGTACCGGGGAGCAATGAGCAGTTCTTC.

The V call is TRBV19, the J call TRBJ2-7, with 9 positions matching TRBD1. V lost 8 bases, J lost 2 bases, and 13 bases stayed unmatched. Germline lookup yields CDR1 LNHDA and CDR2 SQIVND (reference sequence). This CDR3 contains 16 residues. CDR3 DNA: TGTGCCAGTGCAGCACCCCGGGACAGGGATGCCTACGAGCAGTACTTC. Translating it yields CASAAPRDRDAYEQYF.

V usage is TRBV6-5 and J usage is TRBJ1-4; D gene unclear. Between the trimmed V and J ends, which lost 0 bases and 8 bases, there was a span of 16 bases. Germline CDR1 and CDR2: MNHEY and SVGAGI. The CDR3 consists of 16 residues. This chain's CDR3 is CASSYSNSKRREKLFF. CDR3 nucleotide sequence: TGTGCCAGCAGTTACTCGAACAGCAAGAGAAGGGAAAAACTGTTTTTT.

The V gene is TRBV11-2, the J gene TRBJ2-3; TRBD2 matches 14 bases. Germline CDR1 reads SGHAT; CDR2 reads FQNNGV. J lost 7 bases, V lost 4 bases, and 7 bases had no gene match. The CDR3 is made up of 16 amino acids. CDR3 region: CASSSHGLAGGNTQYF. In nucleotides, the CDR3 is TGTGCCAGCAGCTCCCATGGACTAGCGGGGGGAAATACGCAGTATTTT.

The V call is TRBV27, the J call TRBJ2-1; possible D gene TRBD2, 5 bases. The CDR3 has 15 residues. The V and J ends lost 5 bases and 2 bases respectively, with 13 bases between them. Germline V gene data show CDR1 as MNHEY and CDR2 as SMNVEV (reference sequence). CDR3 coding DNA: TGTGCCAGCAGTAGTTCGGGGAGTCCCTACAATGAGCAGTTCTTC. Amino acids: CASSSSGSPYNEQFF.

This chain uses TRBV19 with TRBJ1-1, with TRBD1 identical over 9 bases. Germline lookup yields CDR1 LNHDA and CDR2 SQIVND (reference sequence). CDR3 size: 14 residues. The ends lost 7 bases at V and 7 bases at J; junction bases unmatched: 10. DNA of the CDR3: TGTGCCAGTACCCCGGGACAGGGAGAATTTGAAGCTTTCTTT. Translated, it gives CASTPGQGEFEAFF. The full variable domain, its missing parts supplied by reference TRBV19 and TRBJ1-1, is DGGITQSPKYLFRKEGQNVTLSCEQNLNHDAMYWYRQDPGQGLRLIYYSQIVNDFQKGDIAEGYSVSREKKESFPLTVTSAQKNPTAFYLCASTPGQGEFEAFFGQGTRLTVV.

The chain has TRBV5-8 and TRBJ2-5, with 7 bases identical to TRBD2. CDR3 length: 14 residues. Per the germline V gene, CDR1 is SGHTS and CDR2 is YDEGEE. V lost 3 bases, J lost 2 bases, and 4 bases stayed unmatched. DNA of the CDR3: TGTGCCAGCAGCTCCGGGACTATTCAAGAGACCCAGTACTTC. It is translated as CASSSGTIQETQYF.

The chain recombines TRBV19 with TRBJ1-1; no clear D. V was cut by 3 bases and J by 2 bases, with 10 bases left in between. Germline CDR1 and CDR2: LNHDA and SQIVND (reference sequence). CDR3 size: 14 residues. Here the CDR3 reads CASSIWQANTEAFF. The CDR3 DNA reads as TGTGCCAGTAGTATCTGGCAGGCTAACACTGAAGCTTTCTTT.

The rearrangement joins TRBV4-1 to TRBJ1-2; 7 nucleotides agree with TRBD1. Germline trimming cut 0 bases from V and 4 bases from J; bases unmatched to any gene: 11. Germline V gene lookup returns CDR1 MGHRA and CDR2 YSYEKL. The CDR3 has 17 residues. CDR3 nucleotides: TGCGCCAGCAGCCAAGACCTCGGACAGGCCGACCTCTATGGCTACACCTTC. As protein: CASSQDLGQADLYGYTF.

This clone was detected ten times or more. V and J are TRBV6-6 and TRBJ2-2; tentative D call: TRBD2 (5 bases). Trimming removed 0 bases from V and 3 bases from J, with 5 bases in between. The V gene's germline CDR1 is MNHNY and CDR2 SVGAGI (reference sequence). The CDR3 runs 14 residues. CDR3 amino acids: CASSYSSDTGELFF. The CDR3 DNA follows: TGTGCCAGCAGTTACTCTAGCGACACCGGGGAGCTGTTTTTT.

In its sample, this clone was seen once. This rearrangement joins TRBV7-2 to TRBJ2-5; 10 bases map to TRBD2. Germline-derived CDR1 and CDR2 are SGHTA and FQGNSA. CDR3 size: 15 residues. V shed 10 bases and J 4 bases; nucleotides not matched to a gene: 12. As DNA, the CDR3 is TGTGCCACCGCTCAGCGGGGGGGCCGGTTAGAGACCCAGTACTTC. This gives the protein CATAQRGGRLETQYF.

The rearrangement uses TRBV2 and TRBJ2-6; D is possibly TRBD1 (5 bases). Germline assignment: CDR1 SNHLY and CDR2 FYNNEI. The V and J ends lost 6 bases and 4 bases respectively, with 13 bases between them. The CDR3 length is 15 residues. CDR3 residues: CASSRPRGGANVLTF. The CDR3 DNA follows: TGTGCCAGCAGCCGCCCTAGGGGCGGGGCCAACGTCCTGACTTTC.

This sequence joins TRBV5-1 and TRBJ2-3, with 8 bases that match TRBD2. This CDR3 has 13 residues. Unmatched junction bases numbered 5, after V lost 7 bases and J lost 4 bases. Looked up from germline, CDR1 is SGHRS and CDR2 is YFSETQ. The CDR3, as DNA: TGCGCCAGCTCTGCCGGGGGGGCAGATACGCAGTATTTT. Amino acid sequence: CASSAGGADTQYF.

V is TRBV7-9 and J is TRBJ1-3, with 7 bases aligning to TRBD1. Germline V gene data show CDR1 as SEHNR and CDR2 as FQNEAQ (reference sequence). Trimming at V came to 6 bases and at J to 2 bases, leaving 10 bases not matched to a gene. The CDR3 is 16 residues long. The chain's CDR3 is CASRPRQGVPGNTIYF. In DNA form, the CDR3 reads TGTGCCAGCAGACCTCGACAGGGAGTACCTGGAAACACCATATATTTT.